The present TCR beta chain was sequenced within a study of shared clonotypes between healthy human individuals. Study details: Each donor had three CD4 naive, three CD4 memory, two CD8 naive and one CD8 memory plate.

Selected positively for CCR7 and CD45RO-negative, naive CD8 cells excluded terminally differentiated effector memory CD45RA+ cells. Sequenced by immunoSEQ multiplex PCR; TCRdb stores in-frame clones only, minus some. The data contain hundreds of thousands of clones, about 95% of them seen just once; the ten biggest clones take up more than 0.085%. The CDR3 is 15 residues long. The germline V gene has CDR1 MDHEN and CDR2 SYDVKM. Deletions cut 1 base from V and 2 bases from J, with 9 bases between. Material for sequencing was naive CD8+ T cells sorted from blood. The receptor comes from a woman in her thirties in good health. The chain couples TRBV28 to TRBJ1-3, with D possibly TRBD1 on 6 matching bases. CDR3 sequence reads: CASSLYGGTGNTIYF. CDR3 nucleotide sequence: TGTGCCAGCAGTTTATACGGGGGCACTGGAAACACCATATATTTT. Based on the CDR3 plus reference TRBV28 and TRBJ1-3, the full variable domain is DVKVTQSSRYLVKRTGEKVFLECVQDMDHENMFWYRQDPGLGLRLIYFSYDVKMKEKGDIPEGYSVSREKKERFSLILESASTNQTSMYLCASSLYGGTGNTIYFGEGSWLTVV.